This T cell receptor beta chain was observed in a study of OX40 agonist ivuxolimab in advanced cancers. V lost 2 bases and J lost 4, with 6 bases in between. This CDR3 region has 13 residues. Looked up from germline, CDR1 is MNHNY and CDR2 is SVGAGI (reference sequence). Sequencing used immunoSEQ multiplex PCR; TCRdb keeps in-frame clones, though not all of them. The profile shows about 83,000 clones, roughly 83% of them singletons. This chain joins TRBV6-6 and TRBJ1-5; D is ambiguous. The sequenced sample was CD4+ or CD8+ T cells sorted from blood, obtained in a trial of the OX40 agonist ivuxolimab. This TCR was recovered from an adult with an advanced solid tumor such as melanoma, head and neck, liver or kidney cancer. The CDR3 DNA sequence: TGTGCCAGCAGTTACGATGGAAATCAGCCCCAGCATTTT. It is translated as CASSYDGNQPQHF.